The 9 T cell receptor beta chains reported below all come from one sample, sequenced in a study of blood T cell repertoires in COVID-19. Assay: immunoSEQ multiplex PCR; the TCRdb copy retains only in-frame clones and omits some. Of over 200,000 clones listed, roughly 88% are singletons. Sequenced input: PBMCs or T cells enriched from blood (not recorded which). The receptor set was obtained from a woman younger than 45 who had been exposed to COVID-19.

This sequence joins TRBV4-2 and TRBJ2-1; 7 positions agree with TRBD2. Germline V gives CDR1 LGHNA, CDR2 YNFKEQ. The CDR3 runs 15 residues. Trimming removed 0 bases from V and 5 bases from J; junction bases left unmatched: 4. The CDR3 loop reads CASSQDLADNNEQFF. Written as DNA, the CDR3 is TGTGCCAGCAGCCAAGACCTAGCGGATAACAATGAGCAGTTCTTC.

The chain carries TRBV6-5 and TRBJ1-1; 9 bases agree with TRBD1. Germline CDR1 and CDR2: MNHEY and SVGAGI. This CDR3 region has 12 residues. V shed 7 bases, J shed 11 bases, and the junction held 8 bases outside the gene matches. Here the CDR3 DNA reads TGTGCCAGCATTCCGACAGGGGGATTGGCTTTCTTT. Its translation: CASIPTGGLAFF.

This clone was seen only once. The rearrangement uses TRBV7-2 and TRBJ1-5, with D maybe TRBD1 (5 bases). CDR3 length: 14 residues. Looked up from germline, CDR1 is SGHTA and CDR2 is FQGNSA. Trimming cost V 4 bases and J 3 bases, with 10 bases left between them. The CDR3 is CASSYDSNNQPQHF. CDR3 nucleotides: TGTGCCAGCAGCTACGACAGTAACAATCAGCCCCAGCATTTT.

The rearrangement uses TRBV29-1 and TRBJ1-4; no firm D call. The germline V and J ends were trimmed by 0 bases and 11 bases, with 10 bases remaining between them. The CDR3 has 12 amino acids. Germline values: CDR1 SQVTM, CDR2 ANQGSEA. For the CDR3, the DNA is TGCAGCGTTGAAGAATTAGGCGGGAAACTGTTTTTT. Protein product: CSVEELGGKLFF.

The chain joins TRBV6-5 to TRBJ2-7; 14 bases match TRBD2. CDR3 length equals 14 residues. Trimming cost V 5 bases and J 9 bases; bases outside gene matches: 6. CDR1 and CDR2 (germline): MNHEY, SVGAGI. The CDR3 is CASSPGLAGGGQYF. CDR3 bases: TGTGCCAGCAGTCCCGGACTAGCGGGAGGCGGGCAGTACTTC.

CDR3 residues: CASSHTGVWDNEQFF. The CDR3 DNA reads as TGTGCCAGCAGCCATACAGGGGTCTGGGACAATGAGCAGTTCTTC. V gene TRBV2 combines with J gene TRBJ2-1, with 7 bases identical to TRBD1. V lost 6 bases, J lost 5 bases, and 10 bases stayed unmatched. This CDR3 is 15 amino acids long. Germline V gene lookup returns CDR1 SNHLY and CDR2 FYNNEI.

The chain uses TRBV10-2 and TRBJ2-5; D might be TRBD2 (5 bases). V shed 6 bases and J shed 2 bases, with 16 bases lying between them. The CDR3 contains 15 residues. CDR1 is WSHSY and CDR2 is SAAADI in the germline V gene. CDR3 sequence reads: CASRAGIAFQETQYF. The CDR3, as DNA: TGCGCCAGCAGGGCCGGGATTGCCTTTCAAGAGACCCAGTACTTC.

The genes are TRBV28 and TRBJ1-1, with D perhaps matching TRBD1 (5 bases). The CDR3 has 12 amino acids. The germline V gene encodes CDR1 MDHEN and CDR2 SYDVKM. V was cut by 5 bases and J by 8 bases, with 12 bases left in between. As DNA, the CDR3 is TGTGCCAGCAGTCCGCACCCAGGGGAAGCTTTCTTT. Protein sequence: CASSPHPGEAFF.

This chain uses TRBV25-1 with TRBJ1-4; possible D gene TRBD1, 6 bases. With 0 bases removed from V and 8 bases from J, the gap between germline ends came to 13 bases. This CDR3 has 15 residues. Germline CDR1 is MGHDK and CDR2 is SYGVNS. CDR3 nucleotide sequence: TGTGCCAGCAGTGAATACTCAGGGGAGCTAGAAAAACTGTTTTTT. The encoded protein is CASSEYSGELEKLFF.